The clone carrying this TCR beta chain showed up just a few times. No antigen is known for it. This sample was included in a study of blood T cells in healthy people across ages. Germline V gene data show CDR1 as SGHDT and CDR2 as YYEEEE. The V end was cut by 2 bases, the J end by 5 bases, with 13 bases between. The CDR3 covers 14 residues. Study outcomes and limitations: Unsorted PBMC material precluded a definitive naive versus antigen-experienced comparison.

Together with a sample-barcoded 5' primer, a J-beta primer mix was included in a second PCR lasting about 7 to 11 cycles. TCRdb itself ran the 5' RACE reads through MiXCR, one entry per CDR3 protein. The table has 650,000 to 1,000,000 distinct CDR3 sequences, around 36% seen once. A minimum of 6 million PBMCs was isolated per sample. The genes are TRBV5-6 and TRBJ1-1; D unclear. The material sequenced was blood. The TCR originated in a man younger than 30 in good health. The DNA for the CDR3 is TGTGCCAGCAGCTTATTTAAGGGTTGGACTGAAGCTTTCTTT. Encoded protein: CASSLFKGWTEAFF.